What follows are 30 T cell receptor beta chains derived from one specimen sequenced in a study of cytomegalovirus exposure and HLA in healthy donors. The method was immunoSEQ multiplex PCR; TCRdb's version includes in-frame clones alone and lacks a portion of them. In the table there are about 160,000 clones, 80% to 90% of which are singletons. Specimen: PBMCs. All receptors come from a woman aged 25 to 45 in good health and CMV-seronegative.

V usage is TRBV6-1 and J usage is TRBJ1-1; D is uncertain. Germline CDR1 is MNHNS and CDR2 is SASEGT. The V end was cut by 6 bases, the J end by 6 bases, with 14 bases between. The CDR3 spans 13 residues. CDR3 loop: CASSERVSSEAFF. DNA of the CDR3: TGTGCCAGCAGCGAAAGGGTCAGCTCTGAAGCTTTCTTT.

The V gene is TRBV28, the J gene TRBJ2-6; unclear D gene. Germline loops: CDR1 MDHEN, CDR2 SYDVKM. Trimming cost V 1 base and J 4 bases, with 2 bases left between them. The CDR3 sequence is 13 residues long. The DNA of the CDR3 is TGTGCCAGCAGTTTATCCGGGGCCAACGTCCTGACTTTC. It translates to CASSLSGANVLTF.

V usage is TRBV10-3 and J usage is TRBJ2-1, with 9 bases aligning to TRBD1. CDR1 and CDR2 (germline): ENHRY, SYGVKD. After removal of 6 bases from V and 7 bases from J, the junction contained 16 bases not matched to a gene. CDR3 size: 17 residues. CDR3 coding DNA: TGTGCCATCAGGCGGACAGGGGCAGGGGATGGCGAGAATGAGCAGTTCTTC. Translated, it gives CAIRRTGAGDGENEQFF.

The rearrangement links TRBV7-9 to TRBJ2-7; 8 nucleotides line up with TRBD2. This CDR3 is 14 amino acids long. Germline-derived CDR1 and CDR2 are SEHNR and FQNEAQ (reference sequence). V was pared by 4 bases and J by 3 bases, with 5 bases of the junction left unmatched. CDR3 DNA: TGTGCCAGCAGCTCGAGCGGGGGTAACTACGAGCAGTACTTC. As protein: CASSSSGGNYEQYF.

This clone appeared a single time. The J gene is TRBJ2-6, the V gene TRBV19; TRBD1 matches at 11 bases. V was clipped by 5 bases and J by 0 bases; unmatched bases: 6. Germline CDR1 is LNHDA and CDR2 is SQIVND (reference sequence). This CDR3 is built from 18 residues. The chain's CDR3 is CASSATGTGGSGANVLTF. CDR3 DNA sequence: TGTGCCAGTAGTGCTACAGGGACAGGGGGCTCTGGGGCCAACGTCCTGACTTTC.

The V call is TRBV7-3, the J call TRBJ1-6, with TRBD1 as a possible D gene (5 bases). CDR1 SGHTA and CDR2 FQGTGA come from the germline V gene. This CDR3 region has 14 residues. V gave up 5 bases and J gave up 7 bases, with 12 bases separating them. As DNA, the CDR3 is TGTGCCAGCAGCACCAGGGTGGGGAATTCACCCCTCCACTTT. Its translation: CASSTRVGNSPLHF.

V and J are TRBV6-1 and TRBJ2-7, with TRBD1 identical over 7 bases. Germline V gene data show CDR1 as MNHNS and CDR2 as SASEGT. The trim removed 4 bases at V and 2 bases at J, leaving 17 bases unmatched. The CDR3 is 18 amino acids. CDR3 bases: TGTGCCAGCAGTGGCCGGGACAGACTAATATTGCCCCCCTACGAGCAGTACTTC. Translated: CASSGRDRLILPPYEQYF.

The CDR3 coding sequence is TGTGCCAGCAGTCCGGGACAGGGTGGGTTTGGCTACACCTTC. Protein product: CASSPGQGGFGYTF. The V call is TRBV4-2, the J call TRBJ1-2, with TRBD1 matching 9 bases. CDR1 is LGHNA and CDR2 is YNFKEQ in the germline V gene. The V and J ends lost 6 bases and 7 bases, in that order; junction bases with no gene match: 9. The CDR3 totals 14 residues.

The chain carries TRBV6-1 and TRBJ2-7; possible D gene TRBD2, 5 bases. Per germline, CDR1 MNHNS and CDR2 SASEGT. The CDR3 runs to 12 residues. Trimming took off 4 bases at V and 7 bases at J, with 11 bases between the two ends. For the CDR3, the DNA is TGTGCCAGCAGTGGGGGAGTGAATGAGCAGTACTTC. Translating gives CASSGGVNEQYF.

The genes are TRBV6-1 and TRBJ1-2, with D possibly being TRBD1 (6 bases). Trimming shortened V by 1 base and J by 4 bases, and 7 bases separated the two germline ends. The CDR3 spans 13 residues. Germline V lookup: CDR1 MNHNS, CDR2 SASEGT. The CDR3 DNA reads as TGTGCCAGCAGTGAAGGGGGGGCCTATGGCTACACCTTC. Protein sequence: CASSEGGAYGYTF.

This clone has just a few counts. The CDR3 DNA reads TGTGCCATCAGGGACAAAGAGACCCAGTACTTC. Residues: CAIRDKETQYF. The rearrangement uses TRBV10-3 and TRBJ2-5; possible D gene TRBD1, 5 bases. Deletions cut 6 bases from V and 3 bases from J, with 5 bases between. Germline V gene sequence: CDR1 ENHRY, CDR2 SYGVKD. This CDR3 has 11 amino acids.

The chain recombines TRBV19 with TRBJ1-2; a possible D gene is TRBD1 (5 bases). CDR1 is LNHDA, CDR2 SQIVND, per germline (reference sequence). CDR3 length: 13 amino acids. V dropped 6 bases and J dropped 1 base, with 9 bases sitting between them. The DNA for the CDR3 is TGTGCCAGTAGCCCTGACAGTAACTATGGCTACACCTTC. It translates to CASSPDSNYGYTF.

This clone was seen more than once but under ten times. The chain is built from TRBV5-1 and TRBJ2-7; TRBD1 aligns across 10 bases. The germline V gene has CDR1 SGHRS and CDR2 YFSETQ. V lost 0 bases to trimming and J lost 3 bases; unmatched junction nucleotides: 6. This CDR3 has 16 amino acids. The CDR3 reads CASSLVGTGALYEQYF. CDR3 DNA: TGCGCCAGCAGCTTGGTGGGGACAGGGGCTCTCTACGAGCAGTACTTC.

V and J are TRBV6-6 and TRBJ1-2; the match to TRBD1 covers 8 bases. The CDR3 runs 15 residues. Germline V gene data show CDR1 as MNHNY and CDR2 as SVGAGI (reference sequence). The ends lost 5 bases at V and 4 bases at J; junction bases unmatched: 9. CDR3 bases: TGTGCCAGCAGTACACCGGGACAGGCGGTCTATGGCTACACCTTC. Amino acid sequence: CASSTPGQAVYGYTF.

The J gene is TRBJ1-1, the V gene TRBV4-3, with D perhaps matching TRBD1 (6 bases). The germline V gene has CDR1 LGHNA and CDR2 YSLEER. The CDR3 runs to 16 residues. The ends were cut back, 0 bases at V and 1 base at J, with 12 bases in the middle. The CDR3 region is CASSQETGRRNTEAFF. The CDR3, as DNA: TGCGCCAGCAGCCAAGAGACAGGTCGGAGGAACACTGAAGCTTTCTTT.

This chain joins TRBV10-3 and TRBJ2-2; D gene uncertain. The CDR3 contains 12 residues. CDR1 and CDR2 (germline): ENHRY, SYGVKD. Trimming stripped 8 bases from V and 5 bases from J, with 9 bases between. The CDR3 here is CAIGVSTGELFF. The DNA of the CDR3 is TGTGCCATCGGGGTATCGACCGGGGAGCTGTTTTTT.

The chain uses TRBV15 and TRBJ2-7; the D gene is possibly TRBD2 (5 bases). The germline gives CDR1 LNHNV, CDR2 YYDKDF (reference sequence). V was trimmed by 0 bases and J by 3 bases, leaving 12 bases between them. The CDR3 sequence is 15 residues long. CDR3 sequence reads: CATSRDPGRDYEQYF. The CDR3 nucleotides read TGTGCCACCAGCAGAGATCCGGGTCGGGACTACGAGCAGTACTTC.

This chain links TRBV19 with TRBJ1-5; D gene ambiguous. The V and J ends lost 4 bases and 0 bases respectively, with 10 bases between them. This CDR3 is built from 15 residues. Germline V gene lookup returns CDR1 LNHDA and CDR2 SQIVND (reference sequence). The CDR3 spells CASSSGVYSNQPQHF. Here the CDR3 DNA reads TGTGCCAGTAGTAGCGGTGTTTATAGCAATCAGCCCCAGCATTTT.

The J gene is TRBJ2-1, the V gene TRBV7-3, with 9 nucleotides matching TRBD2. Germline V gives CDR1 SGHTA, CDR2 FQGTGA. CDR3 length: 14 residues. V gave up 7 bases and J gave up 7 bases; unmatched junction bases: 8. CDR3 bases: TGTGCCAGCAAGGTAGCGGGGGCGTCGAATGAGCAGTTCTTC. This encodes CASKVAGASNEQFF.

V usage is TRBV5-1 and J usage is TRBJ1-1; D perhaps matches TRBD1 (6 bases). Trimming cost V 4 bases and J 10 bases, with 11 bases left between them. Looked up from germline, CDR1 is SGHRS and CDR2 is YFSETQ. The CDR3 totals 11 residues. The CDR3 sequence: CASSVQGTAFF. In DNA form, the CDR3 reads TGCGCCAGCAGCGTACAGGGAACAGCTTTCTTT.

The chain carries TRBV6-1 and TRBJ1-2, with a weak D call TRBD1 (6 bases). This CDR3 has 13 residues. V lost 5 bases, J lost 1 base, and 8 bases lay in between. The V gene's germline CDR1 is MNHNS and CDR2 SASEGT. CDR3 loop: CASSQGNNYGYTF. For the CDR3, the DNA is TGTGCCAGCAGTCAGGGGAATAACTATGGCTACACCTTC.

The chain couples TRBV2 to TRBJ2-5; TRBD2 might be the D (6 bases). Germline assignment: CDR1 SNHLY and CDR2 FYNNEI. The CDR3 sequence is 13 residues long. V was cut by 4 bases and J by 6 bases, with 12 bases left in between. CDR3 bases: TGTGCCAGCAGTGTAGGTGCGGGGAAGACCCAGTACTTC. This sequence encodes CASSVGAGKTQYF.

The chain combines TRBV6-1 with TRBJ2-1; 9 nucleotides align to TRBD2. The CDR3 has 15 residues. Germline V gives CDR1 MNHNS, CDR2 SASEGT. J gave up 6 bases and V 2 bases, and 5 bases lay outside the gene matches. The CDR3 DNA follows: TGTGCCAGCAGTGAAAAGGCGGGGGGGCCCAATGAGCAGTTCTTC. Translating it yields CASSEKAGGPNEQFF.

This clone has more than one count but fewer than ten. This chain uses TRBV7-2 with TRBJ1-5; D is perhaps TRBD1 (5 bases). Between the trimmed V and J ends, which lost 4 bases and 5 bases, there was a span of 12 bases. CDR3 size: 14 residues. The V gene's germline CDR1 is SGHTA and CDR2 FQGNSA. The DNA of the CDR3 is TGTGCCAGCAGCTCCAGGCGGGGGGATCAGCCCCAGCATTTT. It yields the protein CASSSRRGDQPQHF.

V and J are TRBV6-6 and TRBJ2-5; D remains unclear. The CDR3 covers 12 residues. CDR1 and CDR2 (germline): MNHNY, SVGAGI (reference sequence). V lost 5 bases and J lost 5, with 9 bases in between. The CDR3 is CASSPPLETQYF. The CDR3 region has the DNA TGTGCCAGCAGTCCCCCCCTGGAGACCCAGTACTTC.

V is TRBV6-4 and J is TRBJ2-3; D is tentatively TRBD1 or TRBD2 (5 bases each). The CDR3 runs to 13 residues. V was pared by 5 bases and J by 5 bases, with 11 bases between. Germline CDR1 is MRHNA and CDR2 is SNTAGT. CDR3 DNA sequence: TGTGCCAGCAGTCAAGGGACCGAAGATACGCAGTATTTT. Translation gives CASSQGTEDTQYF.

This chain links TRBV28 with TRBJ1-5; D is ambiguous. The CDR3 totals 12 residues. The V end lost 6 bases, the J end lost 4 bases, and 7 bases lay between the germline ends. The V gene's germline CDR1 is MDHEN and CDR2 SYDVKM. DNA for the CDR3: TGTGCCAGCAGAGTCCAAAATCAGCCCCAGCATTTT. Translated, it gives CASRVQNQPQHF.

The CDR3 here is CASSSSLYYEQYF. The CDR3 DNA follows: TGTGCCAGCAGCTCCTCACTGTATTACGAGCAGTACTTC. The V gene is TRBV7-6, the J gene TRBJ2-7; no clear D gene. Germline V gene sequence: CDR1 SGHVS, CDR2 FNYEAQ. The CDR3 spans 13 residues. Deletions cut 4 bases from V and 4 bases from J, with 11 bases between.

This sequence joins TRBV5-1 and TRBJ2-1; 10 positions match TRBD2. Germline V gene lookup returns CDR1 SGHRS and CDR2 YFSETQ. J gave up 15 bases and V 2 bases, and 8 bases lay outside the gene matches. The CDR3 consists of 13 residues. CDR3 region: CASSFLEREGRFF. The CDR3 DNA reads as TGCGCCAGCAGCTTCCTGGAGCGGGAGGGACGGTTCTTC.

V and J are TRBV19 and TRBJ1-5, with a tentative D call TRBD1 (6 bases). V was cut by 1 base and J by 6 bases, with 10 bases left in between. The V gene's germline CDR1 is LNHDA and CDR2 SQIVND (reference sequence). This CDR3 has 14 residues. The CDR3 DNA follows: TGTGCCAGTAGTATAGTCAGGGGACTTCAGCCCCAGCATTTT. Residues: CASSIVRGLQPQHF.